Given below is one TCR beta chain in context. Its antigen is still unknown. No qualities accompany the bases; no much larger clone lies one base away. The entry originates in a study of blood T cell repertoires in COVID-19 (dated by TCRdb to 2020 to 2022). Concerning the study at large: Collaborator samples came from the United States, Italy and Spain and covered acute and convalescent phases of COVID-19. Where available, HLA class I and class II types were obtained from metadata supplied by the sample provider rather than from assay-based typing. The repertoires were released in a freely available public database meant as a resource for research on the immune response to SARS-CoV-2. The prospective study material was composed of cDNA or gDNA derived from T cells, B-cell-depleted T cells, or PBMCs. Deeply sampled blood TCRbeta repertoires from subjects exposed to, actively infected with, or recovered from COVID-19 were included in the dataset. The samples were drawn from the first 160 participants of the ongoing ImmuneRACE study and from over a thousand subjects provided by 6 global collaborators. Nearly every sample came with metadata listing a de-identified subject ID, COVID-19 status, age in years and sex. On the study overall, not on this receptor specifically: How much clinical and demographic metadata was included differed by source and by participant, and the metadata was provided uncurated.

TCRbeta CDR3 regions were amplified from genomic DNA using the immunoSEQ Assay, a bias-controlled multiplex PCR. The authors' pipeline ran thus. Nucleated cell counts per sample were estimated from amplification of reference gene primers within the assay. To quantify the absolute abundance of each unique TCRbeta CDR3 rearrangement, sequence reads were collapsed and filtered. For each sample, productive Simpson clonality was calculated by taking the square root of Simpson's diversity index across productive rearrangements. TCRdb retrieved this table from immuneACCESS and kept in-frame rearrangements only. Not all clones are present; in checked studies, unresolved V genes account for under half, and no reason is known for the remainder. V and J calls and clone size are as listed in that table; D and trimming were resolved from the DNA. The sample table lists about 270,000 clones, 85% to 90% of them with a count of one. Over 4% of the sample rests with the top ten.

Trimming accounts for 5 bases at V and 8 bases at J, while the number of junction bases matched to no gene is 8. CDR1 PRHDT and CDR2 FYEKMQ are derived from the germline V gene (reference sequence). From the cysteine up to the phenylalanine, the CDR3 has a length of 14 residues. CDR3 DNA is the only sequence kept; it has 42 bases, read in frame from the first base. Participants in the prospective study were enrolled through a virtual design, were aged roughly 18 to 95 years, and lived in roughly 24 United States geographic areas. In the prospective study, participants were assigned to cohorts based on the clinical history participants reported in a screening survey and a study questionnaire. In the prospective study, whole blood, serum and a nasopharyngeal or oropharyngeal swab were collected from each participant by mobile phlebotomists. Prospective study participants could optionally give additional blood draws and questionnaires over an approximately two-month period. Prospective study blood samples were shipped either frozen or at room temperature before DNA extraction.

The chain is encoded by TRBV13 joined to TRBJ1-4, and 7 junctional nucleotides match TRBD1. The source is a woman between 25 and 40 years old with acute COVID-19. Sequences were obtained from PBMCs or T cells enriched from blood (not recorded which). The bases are TGTGCCAGCAGCCTGACAGGGAAGGACGAAAAACTGTTTTTT. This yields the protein CASSLTGKDEKLFF.